This is a list of T cell receptor beta chains from one sample in a study of immune cell composition in non-small cell lung cancer. Only in-frame clones appear in the TCRdb table, and some are missing; sequencing was by immunoSEQ multiplex PCR. The sample shows some 3,900 clones, 70% to 85% of them seen only once. Sample: lung tumor tissue. These receptors came from a human donor with non-small cell lung cancer. CDR3s include the opening cysteine and the closing phenylalanine or tryptophan.

j_call: TRBJ2-5
v_call: TRBV2
cdr3_aa: CASVQGVDVTQYF

j_call: TRBJ1-1
v_call: TRBV29-1
cdr3_aa: CSVGTGGGWGNTEAFF

j_call: NA
v_call: TRBV5-1
cdr3_aa: CASSPGTGIYEQYF

j_call: TRBJ2-7
v_call: TRBV27
cdr3_aa: CASSPRDRGYSEQYF

j_call: TRBJ2-5
v_call: TRBV5-1
cdr3_aa: CASSSAGNQETQYF

j_call: TRBJ1-1
v_call: TRBV5-4
cdr3_aa: CASSPVGGGDTEAFF

j_call: TRBJ1-1
v_call: TRBV7-2
cdr3_aa: CASLATGNTEAFF

j_call: TRBJ1-5
v_call: TRBV2
cdr3_aa: CASDEGNQPQHF

j_call: TRBJ1-1
v_call: TRBV9
cdr3_aa: CASSSRQGEAFF

j_call: TRBJ2-5
v_call: TRBV7-8
cdr3_aa: CASSLDNQETQYF

j_call: TRBJ2-6
v_call: TRBV9
cdr3_aa: CASSVSGLAGPSGANVLTF

j_call: TRBJ2-3
v_call: TRBV4-2
cdr3_aa: CASSQEGTSGTWASTQYF

j_call: TRBJ2-1
v_call: TRBV19
cdr3_aa: CASSGPGLAYNEQFF

j_call: TRBJ2-7
v_call: TRBV14
cdr3_aa: CASSQHYEQYF

j_call: TRBJ2-7
v_call: TRBV27
cdr3_aa: CASMVAGRAYEQYF

j_call: TRBJ2-1
v_call: TRBV10-3
cdr3_aa: CAISESMAGKYNEQFF

j_call: TRBJ2-2
v_call: TRBV4-3
cdr3_aa: CASSQGQGRNTGELFF

j_call: TRBJ2-5
v_call: TRBV7-3
cdr3_aa: CASSPTGTTQETQYF

j_call: TRBJ2-7
v_call: TRBV19
cdr3_aa: CASRTSGTGSEQYF